Presented here are 3 T cell receptor beta chains from one specimen sequenced in a study of blood T cells in healthy people across ages. Combining a sample-barcoded 5' primer with a J-beta primer mix, a second PCR ran for about 6 to 12 cycles. One entry per CDR3 protein results from TCRdb running MiXCR on the 5' RACE reads. The data hold 950,000 to 1,200,000 distinct CDR3 sequences, with 30% to 40% observed a single time. Sequenced sample: blood. All receptors derive from a young man in good health.

Note on this clonotype: A read error is possible here, since a much larger clone lies one base away. The rearrangement uses TRBV12-3 or TRBV12-4 and TRBJ1-2, with D hard to call. There are 11 residues in the CDR3. V was cut by 6 bases and J by 7 bases, with 9 bases left in between. This chain's CDR3 is CASRPSSGYTF. In DNA form, the CDR3 reads TGTGCCAGCAGACCTAGCTCTGGCTACACCTTC.

The chain uses TRBV12-3 or TRBV12-4 and TRBJ1-6; no definite D call. CDR3 length: 14 residues. Trimming left V 5 bases short and J 8 bases short, with 13 bases between. CDR3 in amino acids: CASSVEGSDSPLHF. The CDR3 bases are TGTGCCAGCAGTGTGGAGGGTAGCGATTCACCCCTCCACTTT.

This clonotype was counted between two and nine times. The chain uses TRBV5-1 and TRBJ2-3, with 8 positions matching TRBD1. The CDR3 has 18 residues. The ends lost 0 bases at V and 0 bases at J; junction bases unmatched: 9. In germline, CDR1 is SGHRS, CDR2 YFSETQ. CDR3 nucleotides: TGCGCCAGCAGCTTGGCCAGGACAGGGCCGGGTAGCACAGATACGCAGTATTTT. Its protein product is CASSLARTGPGSTDTQYF.